A single sample gave rise to the 8 T cell receptor beta chains below, sequenced in a study of follicular helper T cells after annual influenza vaccination. Assay: immunoSEQ multiplex PCR; the TCRdb copy retains only in-frame clones and omits some. The sample lists roughly 3,000 clones, roughly four fifths occurring once. Time point reported: 2014-2015 season, 7 days after vaccination. The source material was CXCR5+ CD38- circulating T follicular helper cells from blood, sampled 7 days after influenza vaccination. Documented subset: circulating Tfh, non-naive CD4+CXCR5+PD-1+ (ICOS+CD38+ or ICOS-CD38-). The receptors stem from an adult who received the influenza vaccine.

The chain is built from TRBV19 and TRBJ2-3; tentatively, D is TRBD1 (6 bases). This CDR3 has 15 residues. The V gene lost 7 bases and the J gene lost 2 bases, with 16 bases spanning the gap. CDR1 is LNHDA and CDR2 is SQIVND in the germline V gene (reference sequence). CDR3: CASTHDRPYTDTQYF. The DNA for the CDR3 is TGTGCCAGTACCCACGACAGGCCTTACACAGATACGCAGTATTTT.

The chain is built from TRBV7-9 and TRBJ1-2; 7 nucleotides align to TRBD1. The CDR3 runs to 14 residues. Germline assignment: CDR1 SEHNR and CDR2 FQNEAQ (reference sequence). V lost 7 bases to trimming and J lost 5 bases; unmatched junction nucleotides: 10. CDR3 sequence reads: CASNTGDGVYGYTF. The CDR3 coding sequence is TGTGCCAGCAACACAGGGGACGGTGTGTATGGCTACACCTTC.

This chain links TRBV2 with TRBJ2-1, with D possibly being TRBD2 (7 bases). V was clipped by 7 bases and J by 9 bases, with 19 bases between them. Looked up from germline, CDR1 is SNHLY and CDR2 is FYNNEI. This CDR3 spans 14 amino acids. CDR3 in DNA: TGTGCCAGCAAGGTGGGGGGGCACCTCGCTGAGCAGTTCTTC. As protein: CASKVGGHLAEQFF. Filled out from reference TRBV2 and TRBJ2-1, the complete variable domain reads EPEVTQTPSHQVTQMGQEVILRCVPISNHLYFYWYRQILGQKVEFLVSFYNNEISEKSEIFDDQFSVERPDGSNFTLKIRSTKLEDSAMYFCASKVGGHLAEQFFGPGTRLTVL.

This rearrangement joins TRBV2 to TRBJ2-5; 14 bases are shared with TRBD2. The CDR3 runs to 16 residues. Looked up from germline, CDR1 is SNHLY and CDR2 is FYNNEI. J lost 4 bases, V lost 1 base, and 2 bases had no gene match. DNA for the CDR3: TGTGCCAGCAGTGAAGGGGGACTAGCGGGGGCAGAGACCCAGTACTTC. This codes for CASSEGGLAGAETQYF.

The chain recombines TRBV7-6 with TRBJ2-1; 12 bases map to TRBD2. J lost 9 bases, V lost 1 base, and 7 bases had no gene match. Germline loops: CDR1 SGHVS, CDR2 FNYEAQ. This CDR3 contains 16 residues. In DNA, the CDR3 is TGTGCCAGCAGCTTAGAGTCTAGCGGGGGGGCCGGTGAGCAGTTCTTC. Translating it yields CASSLESSGGAGEQFF.

V gene TRBV5-8 combines with J gene TRBJ2-2, with D tentatively TRBD2 (5 bases). V was cut by 4 bases and J by 5 bases, with 18 bases left in between. From germline, CDR1 is SGHTS and CDR2 YDEGEE. This CDR3 is built from 16 residues. The CDR3 protein is CASSTYGLRGTGELFF. The CDR3 DNA reads as TGTGCCAGCAGCACCTACGGGCTCCGGGGAACCGGGGAGCTGTTTTTT.

The chain carries TRBV11-2 and TRBJ2-2, with 13 bases fitting TRBD2. Germline V gene lookup returns CDR1 SGHAT and CDR2 FQNNGV. V shed 6 bases and J 2 bases; nucleotides not matched to a gene: 3. CDR3 length: 16 residues. This CDR3 reads CASRTSGGPNTGELFF. CDR3 sequence (DNA): TGTGCCAGCAGGACTAGCGGGGGGCCAAACACCGGGGAGCTGTTTTTT. Drawing the rest from reference TRBV11-2 and TRBJ2-2, the complete variable domain is EAGVAQSPRYKIIEKRQSVAFWCNPISGHATLYWYQQILGQGPKLLIQFQNNGVVDDSQLPKDRFSAERLKGVDSTLKIQPAKLEDSAVYLCASRTSGGPNTGELFFGEGSRLTVL.

The sample holds one count of this clone. V usage is TRBV7-2 and J usage is TRBJ2-1; D not certain. From germline, CDR1 is SGHTA and CDR2 FQGNSA. V lost 2 bases, J lost 12 bases, and 8 bases lay in between. The CDR3 is 11 residues long. The CDR3 here is CASSLLRAQFF. As DNA, the CDR3 is TGTGCCAGCAGCTTATTAAGGGCGCAGTTCTTC.